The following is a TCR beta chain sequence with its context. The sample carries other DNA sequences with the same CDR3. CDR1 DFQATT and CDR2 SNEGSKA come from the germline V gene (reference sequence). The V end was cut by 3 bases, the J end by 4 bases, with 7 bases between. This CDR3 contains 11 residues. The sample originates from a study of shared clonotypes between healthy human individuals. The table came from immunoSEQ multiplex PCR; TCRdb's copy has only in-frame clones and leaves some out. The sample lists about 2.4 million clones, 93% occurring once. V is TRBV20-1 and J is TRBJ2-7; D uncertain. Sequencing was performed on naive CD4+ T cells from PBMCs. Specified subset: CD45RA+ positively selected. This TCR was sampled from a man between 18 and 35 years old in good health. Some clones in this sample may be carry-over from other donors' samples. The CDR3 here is CSASLGYEQYF. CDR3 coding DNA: TGCAGTGCTAGTTTGGGATACGAGCAGTACTTC.